A selection of T cell receptor beta chains follows, all from one sample in a study of technical replicates of blood from several donors. Only in-frame clones appear in the TCRdb table, and some are missing; sequencing was by immunoSEQ multiplex PCR. Among approximately 88,000 clones listed, around 94% were seen once. Material: T cells isolated from PBMCs. The source is a human donor in good health. CDR3s include the opening cysteine and the closing phenylalanine or tryptophan. Some rows mark clone size as missing; the rest say once, few, many or name a class of expanded clone.

TRBJ2-2 | - | TRBV6-5 | CASSRTRTNTGELFF
TRBJ1-1 | - | TRBV2 | CASSSDGVGTEAFF
TRBJ1-1 | - | TRBV6-5 | CASSPLGDWNTEAFF
TRBJ1-5 | - | TRBV27 | CASSLREGMGNQPQHF
TRBJ1-5 | - | TRBV28 | CASSPGGRGNQPQHF
TRBJ2-3 | - | TRBV6-5 | CASSRGSPDTQYF
TRBJ2-7 | - | TRBV7-9 | CASSPYRNEQYF
TRBJ2-7 | - | TRBV15 | CATSSWSSGGPSYEQYF
TRBJ1-4 | - | TRBV7-8 | CASSPNKFRESEKLFF
TRBJ1-2 | - | TRBV5-1 | CASSSQRPDYGYTF
TRBJ2-7 | - | TRBV28 | CASSLGFHRVTNEQYF
TRBJ2-3 | - | TRBV11-2 | CASSLEAGVNTDTQYF
TRBJ1-2 | - | TRBV27 | CASSLRTGYGYTF
TRBJ1-1 | - | TRBV5-4 | CASSPRTANTEAFF
TRBJ1-2 | - | TRBV4-1 | CASSGGTGGGLDYGYTF
TRBJ2-7 | - | TRBV6-1 | CASSELWGQGGFYEQYF
TRBJ2-3 | - | TRBV18 | CASHTGLDTQYF
TRBJ2-3 | - | TRBV28 | CASSSPASTGTQYF
TRBJ2-1 | - | TRBV5-1 | CASSLVAVYEQFF
TRBJ1-1 | once | TRBV27 | CASSFRVNTEAFF
TRBJ2-2 | - | TRBV4-1 | CASSQRLAGVLLDTGELFF
TRBJ2-1 | - | TRBV10-2 | CASRGGTSGMGNEQFF
TRBJ2-2 | once | TRBV28 | CASSLLGNTGELFF
TRBJ1-1 | - | TRBV4-1 | CASSHRQGMNTEAFF
TRBJ2-7 | - | TRBV4-1 | CASSQKDRGNEQYF
TRBJ1-1 | - | TRBV7-2 | CASSLGAGMNTEAFF
TRBJ2-7 | few | TRBV11-3 | CASSLVAGGHEQYF